A single sample is the source of the 10 T cell receptor beta chains below, sequenced in a study of cytomegalovirus exposure and HLA in healthy donors. In the PCR, 60 Vbeta and 13 Jbeta primers were used. Repertoires were generated with immunoSEQ multiplex PCR, while TCRdb's copy carries only in-frame clones and drops some. This sample has about 190,000 clones, with approximately 80% found just once. Sequenced input: PBMCs. The receptors were gathered from a woman in her twenties or thirties in good health and CMV-seropositive.

The chain is built from TRBV18 and TRBJ1-1; D is uncertain. Germline loops: CDR1 KGHSH, CDR2 LQKENI. The CDR3 is 12 amino acids. V lost 5 bases and J lost 6, with 10 bases in between. The CDR3 DNA follows: TGTGCCAGCTCATCCGAGGGTGCTGAAGCTTTCTTT. Translated: CASSSEGAEAFF. Full variable domain (remainder filled in from reference TRBV18 and TRBJ1-1): NAGVMQNPRHLVRRRGQEARLRCSPMKGHSHVYWYRQLPEEGLKFMVYLQKENIIDESGMPKERFSAEFPKEGPSILRIQQVVRGDSAAYFCASSSEGAEAFFGQGTRLTVV.

This rearrangement joins TRBV2 to TRBJ2-7; 10 bases are shared with TRBD1. The CDR3 runs to 14 residues. V lost 8 bases, J lost 3 bases, and 7 bases stayed unmatched. CDR1 SNHLY and CDR2 FYNNEI come from the germline V gene. CDR3 residues: CASSLDRGDYEQYF. In nucleotides, the CDR3 is TGTGCCAGCTCTTTGGACAGGGGGGACTACGAGCAGTACTTC.

The chain is built from TRBV30 and TRBJ1-5, with D perhaps TRBD1 (6 bases). The CDR3 totals 13 residues. Trimming removed 3 bases from V and 4 bases from J, with 10 bases in between. The germline V gene encodes CDR1 GTSNPN and CDR2 SVGIG (reference sequence). The DNA of the CDR3 is TGTGCCTGGAGCGGACAGCCAAATCAGCCCCAGCATTTT. Encoded protein: CAWSGQPNQPQHF.

The chain uses TRBV10-3 and TRBJ1-1; 7 bases are a match to TRBD1. The J segment lost 0 bases and the V segment lost 4 bases, leaving 11 bases of the junction unmatched. The CDR3 extends over 17 amino acids. Germline V gene data show CDR1 as ENHRY and CDR2 as SYGVKD. CDR3: CAISGTGGGGMNTEAFF. The CDR3 DNA reads TGTGCCATCAGTGGGACCGGAGGGGGCGGCATGAACACTGAAGCTTTCTTT.

The chain couples TRBV2 to TRBJ2-1; 11 bases align to TRBD1. CDR1 is SNHLY, CDR2 FYNNEI, per germline. CDR3 length: 14 residues. V was clipped by 11 bases and J by 4 bases; unmatched bases: 7. As DNA, the CDR3 is TGTGCCGGCCAGCGGGACAGGGGGTACAATGAGCAGTTCTTC. As protein: CAGQRDRGYNEQFF.

The chain has TRBV28 and TRBJ1-2; 7 bases are shared with TRBD1. The CDR3 spans 13 residues. Germline trimming cut 2 bases from V and 7 bases from J; bases unmatched to any gene: 4. CDR1 MDHEN and CDR2 SYDVKM come from the germline V gene. CDR3: CASSLSPGGGYTF. DNA of the CDR3: TGTGCCAGCAGTTTAAGTCCAGGGGGTGGCTACACCTTC.

This clone came up once. The genes are TRBV11-2 and TRBJ2-7; possibly TRBD2 for D (6 bases). The CDR3 contains 17 residues. Trimming removed 1 base from V and 6 bases from J, with 22 bases in between. Germline assignment: CDR1 SGHAT and CDR2 FQNNGV. Here the CDR3 reads CASSLVLGRLGSAEQYF. The DNA for the CDR3 is TGTGCCAGCAGCTTAGTTTTAGGGCGACTAGGGTCTGCCGAGCAGTACTTC. The entire variable domain, with the rest obtained from reference TRBV11-2 and TRBJ2-7, is as follows: EAGVAQSPRYKIIEKRQSVAFWCNPISGHATLYWYQQILGQGPKLLIQFQNNGVVDDSQLPKDRFSAERLKGVDSTLKIQPAKLEDSAVYLCASSLVLGRLGSAEQYFGPGTRLTVT.

The CDR3 bases are TGCAGTGCTGGGCGGGAGTTTGAGCAGTTCTTC. Its translation: CSAGREFEQFF. The chain has TRBV20-1 and TRBJ2-1; 7 nucleotides match TRBD2. The CDR3 is 11 residues long. CDR1 and CDR2 from the germline V gene are DFQATT and SNEGSKA (reference sequence). The V gene end was trimmed by 5 bases and the J gene end by 9 bases; junction bases not matched to a gene: 4.

With respect to this clone: Other DNA sequences in this specimen translate into the identical CDR3. This rearrangement joins TRBV4-1 to TRBJ2-3, with 8 bases identical to TRBD2. CDR3 size: 17 residues. J was trimmed by 4 bases and V by 0 bases; bases with no gene match: 9. The germline CDR1 and CDR2 sequences are MGHRA and YSYEKL. The CDR3 region is CASSQDRGGRGADTQYF. In DNA form, the CDR3 reads TGCGCCAGCAGCCAAGATCGGGGGGGAAGGGGTGCAGATACGCAGTATTTT.

The rearrangement joins TRBV5-4 to TRBJ1-1, with D perhaps matching TRBD1 (5 bases). V gave up 0 bases and J gave up 2 bases, with 11 bases separating them. Germline assignment: CDR1 SGHNT and CDR2 YYREEE (reference sequence). This CDR3 contains 15 residues. CDR3 DNA: TGTGCCAGCAGCTTGGGGGCTAGGGGTAACACTGAAGCTTTCTTT. Translated, it gives CASSLGARGNTEAFF.